This entry lists 5 T cell receptor beta chains sequenced from one sample in a study of blood T cell repertoires in COVID-19. Clones were sequenced by immunoSEQ multiplex PCR, and TCRdb holds only the in-frame ones, with some missing. Of approximately 280,000 clones detected, around nine tenths appear once; the ten largest clones hold around an eighth. Sequencing was done on a sample of peripheral blood. The receptors were gathered from a woman aged 55-69 years with acute or convalescent COVID-19.

The chain combines TRBV7-3 with TRBJ2-1, with TRBD2 identical over 9 bases. V shed 2 bases, J shed 4 bases, and the junction held 3 bases outside the gene matches. The CDR3 is made up of 15 amino acids. The germline CDR1 and CDR2 sequences are SGHTA and FQGTGA. The CDR3 region is CASSLLAGMYNEQFF. For the CDR3, the DNA is TGTGCCAGCAGCTTACTAGCGGGGATGTACAATGAGCAGTTCTTC.

The rearrangement uses TRBV7-2 and TRBJ1-2, with no clear D. The germline gives CDR1 SGHTA, CDR2 FQGNSA. The CDR3 is made up of 15 amino acids. Trimming shortened V by 1 base and J by 0 bases, and 9 bases separated the two germline ends. DNA for the CDR3: TGTGCCAGCAGCTTAGGGAGGAACGCTAACTATGGCTACACCTTC. Residues: CASSLGRNANYGYTF.

The rearrangement joins TRBV27 to TRBJ1-1; maybe TRBD1 (5 bases). V shed 8 bases and J shed 4 bases, with 23 bases lying between them. CDR3 size: 16 residues. The germline V gene encodes CDR1 MNHEY and CDR2 SMNVEV (reference sequence). CDR3 protein: CASGSPHSGGSTEAFF. The CDR3 region has the DNA TGTGCCAGCGGTTCCCCACACAGCGGGGGGAGCACTGAAGCTTTCTTT.

This chain links TRBV6-2 or TRBV6-3 with TRBJ2-2, with 10 bases matching TRBD1. This CDR3 spans 16 amino acids. CDR1 MNHEY and CDR2 SVGEGT come from the germline V gene. V was clipped by 6 bases and J by 5 bases; unmatched bases: 9. The CDR3 region is CASSPRQGAGTGELFF. The CDR3 bases are TGTGCCAGCAGCCCCAGACAGGGGGCGGGTACCGGGGAGCTGTTTTTT.

This rearrangement joins TRBV6-6 to TRBJ1-5; no reliable D call. The length of the CDR3 is 11 residues. Deletions cut 6 bases from V and 5 bases from J, with 5 bases between. Germline V lookup: CDR1 MNHNY, CDR2 SVGAGI (reference sequence). CDR3 coding DNA: TGTGCCAGCAGCGGGGATCAGCCCCAGCATTTT. This codes for CASSGDQPQHF.